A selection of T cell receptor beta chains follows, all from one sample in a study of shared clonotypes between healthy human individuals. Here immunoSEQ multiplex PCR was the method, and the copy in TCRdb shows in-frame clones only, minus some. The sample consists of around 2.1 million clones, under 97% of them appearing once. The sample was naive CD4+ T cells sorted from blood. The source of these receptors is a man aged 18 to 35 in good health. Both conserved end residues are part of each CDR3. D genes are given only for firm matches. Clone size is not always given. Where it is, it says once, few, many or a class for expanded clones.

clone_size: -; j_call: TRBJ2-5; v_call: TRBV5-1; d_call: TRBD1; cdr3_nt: TGCGCCAGCAGCCCGCCGTTACAGGGGAGCCAAGAGACCCAGTACTTC; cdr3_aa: CASSPPLQGSQETQYF
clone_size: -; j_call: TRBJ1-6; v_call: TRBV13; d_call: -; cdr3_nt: TGTGCCAGCAGCCCGGCGGCAGGGGCTAATTCACCCCTCCACTTT; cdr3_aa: CASSPAAGANSPLHF
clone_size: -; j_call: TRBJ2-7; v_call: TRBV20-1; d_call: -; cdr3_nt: TGCAGTGCTAGTACACCCTACGAGCAGTACTTC; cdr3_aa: CSASTPYEQYF
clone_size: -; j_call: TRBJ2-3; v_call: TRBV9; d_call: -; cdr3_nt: TGTGCCAGCAGCGTAGAAGGAGTCACAGATACGCAGTATTTT; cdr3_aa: CASSVEGVTDTQYF
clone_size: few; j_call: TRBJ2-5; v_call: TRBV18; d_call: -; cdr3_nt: TGTGCCAGCTCACAGGAGACCCAGTACTTC; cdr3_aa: CASSQETQYF
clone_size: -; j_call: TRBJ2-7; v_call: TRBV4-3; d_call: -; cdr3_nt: TGCGCCAGCAGCCAAGTTCGGGGGAACGGCGAGCAGTACTTC; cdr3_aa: CASSQVRGNGEQYF
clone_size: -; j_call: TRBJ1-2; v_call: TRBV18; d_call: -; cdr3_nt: TGTGCCAGCTCAGACCAGATCTCGGGGGGCTACACCTTC; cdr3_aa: CASSDQISGGYTF
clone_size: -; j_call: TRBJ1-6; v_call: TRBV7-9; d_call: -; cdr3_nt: TGTGCCAGCAGCTTAGAAAGGACAGCCCCAAAGACAAATTCACCCCTCCACTTT; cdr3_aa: CASSLERTAPKTNSPLHF
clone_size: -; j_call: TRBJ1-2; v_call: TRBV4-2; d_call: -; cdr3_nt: TGTGCCAGCAGCCAAGGCTACGGGGAGTATGGCTACACCTTC; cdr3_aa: CASSQGYGEYGYTF
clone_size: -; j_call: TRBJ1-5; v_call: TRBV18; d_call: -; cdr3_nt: TGTGCCAGCTCACCGGGGAGTGATCAGCCCCAGCATTTT; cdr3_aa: CASSPGSDQPQHF
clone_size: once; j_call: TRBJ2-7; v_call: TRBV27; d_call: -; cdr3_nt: TGTGCCAGCAGTTTTGGTTTCTCCTACGAGCAGTACTTC; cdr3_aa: CASSFGFSYEQYF
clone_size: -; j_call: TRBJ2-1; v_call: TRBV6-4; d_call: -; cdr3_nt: TGTGCCAGCAGTGACTCGAAAGGGGATGAGCAGTTCTTC; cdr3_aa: CASSDSKGDEQFF
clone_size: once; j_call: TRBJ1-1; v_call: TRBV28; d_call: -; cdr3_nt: TGTGCCAGCAGTTTGCGGGGCGCGGTCACTGAAGCTTTCTTT; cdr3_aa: CASSLRGAVTEAFF
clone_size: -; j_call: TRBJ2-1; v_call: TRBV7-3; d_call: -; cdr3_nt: TGTGCCAGCAGCTCGAGACCAGGCTCCTACAATGAGCAGTTCTTC; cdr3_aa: CASSSRPGSYNEQFF
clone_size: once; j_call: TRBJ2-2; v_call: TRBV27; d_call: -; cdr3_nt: TGTGCCAGCATCTTCTCTCCCGGGGAGCTGTTTTTT; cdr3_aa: CASIFSPGELFF
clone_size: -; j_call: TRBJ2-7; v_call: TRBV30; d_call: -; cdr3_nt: TGTGCCGGGGTCTCGAAGGGGCAGTACTTC; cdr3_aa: CAGVSKGQYF
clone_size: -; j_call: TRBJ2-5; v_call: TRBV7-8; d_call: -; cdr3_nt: TGTGCCAGCAGCTTATCAAACGGGAAAGAGACCCAGTACTTC; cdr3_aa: CASSLSNGKETQYF
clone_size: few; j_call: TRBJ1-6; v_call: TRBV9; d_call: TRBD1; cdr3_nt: TGTGCCAGCAGCGCAGAGACAGGGCGCTCACCCCTCCACTTT; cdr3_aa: CASSAETGRSPLHF
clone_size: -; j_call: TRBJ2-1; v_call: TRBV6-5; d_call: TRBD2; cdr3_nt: TGTGCCAGCAGTTCCCTACTAGCGGGGGGGGGCCATGAGCAGTTCTTC; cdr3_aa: CASSSLLAGGGHEQFF
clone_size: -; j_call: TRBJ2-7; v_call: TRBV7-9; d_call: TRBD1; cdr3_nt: TGTGCCAGCAGCCTTACAGGGGCCTACGAGCAGTACTTC; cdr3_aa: CASSLTGAYEQYF
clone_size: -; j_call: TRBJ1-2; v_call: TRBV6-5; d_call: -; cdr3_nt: TGTGCCAGCAGGAACCCTTCGAAGAGCAACTATGGCTACACCTTC; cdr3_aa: CASRNPSKSNYGYTF
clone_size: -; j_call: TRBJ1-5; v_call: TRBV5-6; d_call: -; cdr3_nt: TGTGCCAGCAGCTTGAACGGTCCCTCCTTCAACAATCAGCCCCAGCATTTT; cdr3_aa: CASSLNGPSFNNQPQHF
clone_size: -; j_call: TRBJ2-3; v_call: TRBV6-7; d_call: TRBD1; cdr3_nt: TGTGCCAACGAGACAGGGGCCCCAGATACGCAGTATTTT; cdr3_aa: CANETGAPDTQYF
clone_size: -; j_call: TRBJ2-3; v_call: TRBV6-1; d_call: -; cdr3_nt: TGTGCCAGCAGTGCGCGGACGGGAGACACCACAGATACGCAGTATTTT; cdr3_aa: CASSARTGDTTDTQYF
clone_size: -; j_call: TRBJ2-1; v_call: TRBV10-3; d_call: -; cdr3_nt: TGTGCCATCAGTGGCGGGGTAAGCGCCTACAATGAGCAGTTCTTC; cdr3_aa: CAISGGVSAYNEQFF
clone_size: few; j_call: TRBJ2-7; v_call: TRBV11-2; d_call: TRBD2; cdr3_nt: TGTGCCAGCAGCCCTCGACTAGCGGGAGCCTACGAGCAGTACTTC; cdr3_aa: CASSPRLAGAYEQYF
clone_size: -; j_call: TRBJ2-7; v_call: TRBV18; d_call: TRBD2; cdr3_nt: TGTGCCAGCTCACCGAGGACTAGCGTATACGAGCAGTACTTC; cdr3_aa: CASSPRTSVYEQYF
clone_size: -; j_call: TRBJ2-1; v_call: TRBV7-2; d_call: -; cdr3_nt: TGTGCCAGCAGCTTTGTTCAGGGGTCGGGCAATGAGCAGTTCTTC; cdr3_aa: CASSFVQGSGNEQFF
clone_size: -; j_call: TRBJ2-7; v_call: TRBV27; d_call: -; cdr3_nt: TGTGCCAGCAGTTTGGGGGGACACTTCGTTTTGTACGAGCAGTACTTC; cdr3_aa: CASSLGGHFVLYEQYF
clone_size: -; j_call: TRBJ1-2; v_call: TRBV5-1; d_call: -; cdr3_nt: TGCGCCAGCAGCCCGACTATAAACTATGGCTACACCTTC; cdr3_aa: CASSPTINYGYTF
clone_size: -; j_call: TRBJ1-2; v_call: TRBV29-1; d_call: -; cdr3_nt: TGCAGCGTCCCGAGGACGGAAAGCTATGGCTACACCTTC; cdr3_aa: CSVPRTESYGYTF
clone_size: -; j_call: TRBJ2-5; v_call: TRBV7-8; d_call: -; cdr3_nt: TGTGCCAGCCGAAGCCGGGACACCATTTGGGAGACCCAGTACTTC; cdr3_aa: CASRSRDTIWETQYF
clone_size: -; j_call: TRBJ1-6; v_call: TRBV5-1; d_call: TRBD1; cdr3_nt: TGCGCCAGCAGCTTGGGGAGGTGGGAAGACAGGGGGCTTTTTTCACCCCTCCACTTT; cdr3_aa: CASSLGRWEDRGLFSPLHF
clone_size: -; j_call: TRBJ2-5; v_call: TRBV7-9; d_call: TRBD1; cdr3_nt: TGTGCCAGCAGCCCAGGACAGGGGCAAGAGACCCAGTACTTC; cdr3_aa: CASSPGQGQETQYF
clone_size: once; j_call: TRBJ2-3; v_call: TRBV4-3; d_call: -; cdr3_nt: TGCGCCAGCAGCCAACCTTCGAACCGGGTAGATACGCAGTATTTT; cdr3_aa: CASSQPSNRVDTQYF
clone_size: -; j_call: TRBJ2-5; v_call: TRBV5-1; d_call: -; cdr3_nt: TGCGCCAGCAACCGGGACGCCAACTCTCAAGAGACCCAGTACTTC; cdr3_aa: CASNRDANSQETQYF
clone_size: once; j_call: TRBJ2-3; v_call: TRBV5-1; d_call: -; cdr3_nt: TGCGCCAGCAGCTGGAGCGGGCTGACCACAGATACGCAGTATTTT; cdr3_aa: CASSWSGLTTDTQYF
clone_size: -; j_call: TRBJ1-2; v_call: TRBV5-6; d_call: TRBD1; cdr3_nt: TGTGCCAGCAGCCAGACAGGGAGCTATGGCTACACCTTC; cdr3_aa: CASSQTGSYGYTF
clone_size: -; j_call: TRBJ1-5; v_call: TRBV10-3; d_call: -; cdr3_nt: TGTGCCATCAGTGAGGGCAGGATCGGGAGCAATCAGCCCCAGCATTTT; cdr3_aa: CAISEGRIGSNQPQHF
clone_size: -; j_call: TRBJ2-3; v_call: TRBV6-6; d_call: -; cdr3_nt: TGTGCCACCGATGGTACAGATACGCAGTATTTT; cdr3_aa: CATDGTDTQYF
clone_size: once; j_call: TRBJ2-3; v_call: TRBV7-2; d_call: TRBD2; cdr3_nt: TGTGCCAGCAGCTCCACTAGCGGGAGGGCCCCAGATACGCAGTATTTT; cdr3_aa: CASSSTSGRAPDTQYF
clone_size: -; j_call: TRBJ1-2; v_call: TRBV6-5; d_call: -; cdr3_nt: TGTGCCAGCAGTTACGGGCGGCTGGGGGGCTACACCTTC; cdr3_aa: CASSYGRLGGYTF
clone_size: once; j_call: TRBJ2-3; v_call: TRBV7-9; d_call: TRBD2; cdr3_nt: TGTGCCAGCAGCCGTGGAAGCGGGGGGGCCACAGATACGCAGTATTTT; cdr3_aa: CASSRGSGGATDTQYF
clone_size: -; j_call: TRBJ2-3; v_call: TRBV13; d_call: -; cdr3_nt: TGTGCCAGCAGCCGAACTGGAAAAATCACAGATACGCAGTATTTT; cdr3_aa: CASSRTGKITDTQYF
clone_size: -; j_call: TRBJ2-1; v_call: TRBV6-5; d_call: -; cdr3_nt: TGTGCCAGCAGTTACTCGGGGTGGAGTGAGCAGTTCTTC; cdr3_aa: CASSYSGWSEQFF